The TCR beta chain under discussion was sequenced for a study of CD8 T cells in Susac syndrome. Treatment-naive patients with stable or active relapsing-remitting disease served as multiple sclerosis controls. With random hexamers, roughly 0.45 to 1 ug RNA was reverse transcribed. One entry per CDR3 protein results from TCRdb running MiXCR on the immunoSEQ multiplex PCR reads. The sample records approximately 53,000 distinct CDR3 sequences, around 93% being singletons. The germline gives CDR1 GTSNPN, CDR2 SVGIG (reference sequence). This CDR3 has 13 amino acids. With 0 bases removed from V and 6 bases from J, the gap between germline ends came to 8 bases.

This TCR derives from a human donor with multiple sclerosis. The rearrangement links TRBV30 to TRBJ2-2, with D uncertain. Sequencing was performed on CD8+ T cells from PBMCs. The CDR3 loop reads CAWSVLGSGELFF. CDR3 in DNA: TGTGCCTGGAGTGTACTGGGTTCCGGGGAGCTGTTTTTT.